This is a list of T cell receptor beta chains from one sample in a study of blood T cell repertoires in COVID-19. Method: immunoSEQ multiplex PCR; TCRdb's copy keeps in-frame clones and lacks some. The data hold approximately 290,000 clones, with around 87% observed a single time. The sequencing input was peripheral blood. The receptors here all came from a man younger than 35 with active or convalescent COVID-19. The CDR3 runs from the conserved cysteine through the conserved F or W. Fields, in order: clone size, V gene, J gene, D gene, CDR3 DNA, CDR3 protein. D genes are given only for firm matches. A clone size is listed for some rows: how often the clone was seen (once, few, many), or a class if it is expanded.

.	TRBV5-1	TRBJ2-3	TRBD2	TGCGCCAGCAGCTTGGCGGCGGGAGGGAGCACAGATACGCAGTATTTT	CASSLAAGGSTDTQYF
once	TRBV6-5	TRBJ1-1	.	TGTGCCAGCAATTTCGGACAGATAGGTTATGAAGCTTTCTTT	CASNFGQIGYEAFF
.	TRBV27	TRBJ1-1	.	TGTGCCAGCAGTTTTTGGGCGGGCCTGAACACTGAAGCTTTCTTT	CASSFWAGLNTEAFF
.	TRBV20-1	TRBJ1-2	TRBD1	TGCAGTGCTTGGACAGGGTACGGCTACACCTTC	CSAWTGYGYTF
.	TRBV28	TRBJ1-2	.	TGTGCCAGCAGTTCCCCCAGACAGGAAAGAAACTATGGCTACACCTTC	CASSSPRQERNYGYTF
.	TRBV7-2	TRBJ1-2	.	TGTGCCAGCAGCCCCAGTATTAACTATGGCTACACCTTC	CASSPSINYGYTF
.	TRBV14	TRBJ1-1	TRBD1	TGTGCCAGCAGCCAATTCAGGGGGGTCACTGAAGCTTTCTTT	CASSQFRGVTEAFF
.	TRBV25-1	TRBJ2-2	.	TGTGCCAGCAAGGACTTCTCCGGGGAGCTGTTTTTT	CASKDFSGELFF
.	TRBV28	TRBJ2-3	.	TGTGCCAGCAGTGGCGGCGGGGCAAGCACAGATACGCAGTATTTT	CASSGGGASTDTQYF
.	TRBV5-1	TRBJ2-1	.	TGCGCCAGTCGGGTTCAGGGGGGCAATGAGCAGTTCTTC	CASRVQGGNEQFF
.	TRBV4-3	TRBJ2-7	TRBD2	TGCGCCAGCAGCCAAGATTGGAGCGGGGGTTCCTACGAGCAGTACTTC	CASSQDWSGGSYEQYF
once	TRBV6-5	TRBJ2-1	.	TGTGCCAGCAGGCCGACTAGTCATGGTAGTTATGAGCAGTTCTTC	CASRPTSHGSYEQFF
.	TRBV18	TRBJ2-6	TRBD1	TGTGCCAGCTCACCGGGACAGGGTTACTCTGGGGCCAACGTCCTGACTTTC	CASSPGQGYSGANVLTF
.	TRBV19	TRBJ2-7	.	TGTGCCAGTAGTATGGACGTCGGGAGAATTAACGAGCAGTACTTC	CASSMDVGRINEQYF
.	TRBV15	TRBJ1-1	.	TGTGCCACCAGCAGAGTTGGGGGGGTGGCTGAAGCTTTCTTT	CATSRVGGVAEAFF
.	TRBV12-3/TRBV12-4	TRBJ1-1	.	TGTGCCAGCAGAGGGGAGGTTAATGAAGCTTTCTTT	CASRGEVNEAFF
.	TRBV6-2/TRBV6-3	TRBJ2-2	.	TGTGCCAGCAGTTATTCCGGGGTCGGGGAGCTGTTTTTT	CASSYSGVGELFF
.	TRBV4-1	TRBJ2-1	.	TGCGCCAGCAGCCCACAACAGGTAGCCTACAATGAGCAGTTCTTC	CASSPQQVAYNEQFF
.	TRBV27	TRBJ1-4	.	TGTGCCAGCAGTCAGCGACAGAGATTTGATGAAAAACTGTTTTTT	CASSQRQRFDEKLFF
.	TRBV7-7	TRBJ2-1	.	TGTGCCAGCAGCCCCCAGACAAACGCTGAGCAGTTCTTC	CASSPQTNAEQFF
.	TRBV7-9	TRBJ1-6	.	TGTGCCAGCAGCCCGGCCGGGTCCTATAATTCACCCCTCCACTTT	CASSPAGSYNSPLHF
.	TRBV2	TRBJ2-1	.	TGTGCCAGCAGTGGACAGAGCTCCTACAATGAGCAGTTCTTC	CASSGQSSYNEQFF
.	TRBV11-2	TRBJ1-4	TRBD1	TGTGCCGGCAGCGTGACAGGGGGCGCGGCTAATGAAAAACTGTTTTTT	CAGSVTGGAANEKLFF
.	TRBV15	TRBJ2-7	.	TGTGCCACCAGCAGAGAGGCGGAGTTGGACTACGAGCAGTACTTC	CATSREAELDYEQYF
.	TRBV28	TRBJ2-7	TRBD2	TGTGCCAGCAGTTTAGAGAGCGGGAGAGGGGGGTACGAGCAGTACTTC	CASSLESGRGGYEQYF
.	TRBV28	TRBJ2-3	.	TGTGCCAGCAGTAACTCTAGGAGCTTCACAGATACGCAGTATTTT	CASSNSRSFTDTQYF
.	TRBV2	TRBJ2-1	.	TGTGCCAGCACCCAAGTGGGTGGAAGGAGCGGTGAGCAGTTCTTC	CASTQVGGRSGEQFF
.	TRBV6-5	TRBJ2-5	TRBD1	TGTGCCAGCAGTAAACAGGGGTTGGTGGGAGAGACCCAGTACTTC	CASSKQGLVGETQYF
.	TRBV29-1	TRBJ2-7	.	TGCAGCGTTTACGCAAACAGGGATCGCCACGAGCAGTACTTC	CSVYANRDRHEQYF